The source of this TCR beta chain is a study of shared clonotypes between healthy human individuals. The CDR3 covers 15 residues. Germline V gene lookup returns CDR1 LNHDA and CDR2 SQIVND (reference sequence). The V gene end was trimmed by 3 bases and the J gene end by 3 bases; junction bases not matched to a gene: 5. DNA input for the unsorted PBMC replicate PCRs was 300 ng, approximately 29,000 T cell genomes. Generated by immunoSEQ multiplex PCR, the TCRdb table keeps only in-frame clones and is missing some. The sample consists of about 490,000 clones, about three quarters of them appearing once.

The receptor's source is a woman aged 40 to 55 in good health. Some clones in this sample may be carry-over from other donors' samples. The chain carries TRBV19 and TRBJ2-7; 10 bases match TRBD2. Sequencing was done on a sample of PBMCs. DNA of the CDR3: TGTGCCAGTAGTATTGGTAGCGGGGGGATCTACGAGCAGTACTTC. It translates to CASSIGSGGIYEQYF.